The subject of this entry is one T cell receptor (beta chain). The antigen is unknown. A far larger clone is one base from this, pointing to a likely read error. V was trimmed by 4 bases and J by 9 bases, leaving 7 bases between them. Looked up from germline, CDR1 is SNHLY and CDR2 is FYNNEI. CDR3 length equals 10 residues. This record belongs to a study of regulatory T cells in long-lasting Graves disease. Noted time point: newly diagnosed GD, antithyroid drugs for less than 3 months. After RNA was extracted from PBMCs, the TCR library was made from it. Investigators prepared the TCR beta libraries by applying iRepertoire HTBI primers and Arm-PCR of CDR3 regions. Per the study methods: Identification of gene segments yielded some 60 TRBV and 13 to 15 TRBJ across samples. TCRdb re-called the multiplex PCR reads with MiXCR, one entry per CDR3 protein. TCRdb's processing, not the authors' own work, is the source of the V and J calls. This sample has roughly 350,000 distinct CDR3 sequences; around 15% occur once, and the top ten carry 20% to 25%.

Study-level results: In persistent patients, shared public clonotypes (2,741) outnumbered those in new patients (approximately 970).

These data are also associated with another study on T cells in Graves' hyperthyroidism and ophthalmopathy. This second study notes: HTBI primers were used for first-round RT-PCR of the TCR CDR3.

The V gene is TRBV2, the J gene TRBJ2-7; no clear D. The sample here was peripheral blood mononuclear cells (PBMCs), taken at new diagnosis, from a patient treated with antithyroid drugs. This TCR was recovered from a woman under 30 with Graves disease. The CDR3 region has the DNA TGTGCCAGCAGTGCGGACGGGCAGTACTTC. Translation gives CASSADGQYF.